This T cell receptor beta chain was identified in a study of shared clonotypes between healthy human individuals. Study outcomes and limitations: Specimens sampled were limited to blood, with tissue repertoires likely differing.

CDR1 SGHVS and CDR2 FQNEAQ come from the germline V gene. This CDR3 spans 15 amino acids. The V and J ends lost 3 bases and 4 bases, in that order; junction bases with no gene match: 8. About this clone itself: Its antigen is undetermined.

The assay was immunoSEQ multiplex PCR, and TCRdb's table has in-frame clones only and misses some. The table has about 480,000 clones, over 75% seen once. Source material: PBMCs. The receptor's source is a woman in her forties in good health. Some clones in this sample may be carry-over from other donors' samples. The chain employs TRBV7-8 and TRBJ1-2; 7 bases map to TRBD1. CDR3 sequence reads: CASSLTGRKGYGYTF. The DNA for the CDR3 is TGTGCCAGCAGCTTGACAGGGAGGAAGGGCTATGGCTACACCTTC.